Sequencing of this T cell receptor (beta chain) was carried out in a study of early T cells in non-severe SARS-CoV-2 infection. Study overall: Bulk RNA isolated from unsorted whole blood underwent sequencing; chains were not paired. General study results and limits: Lookups in VDJdb leaned toward anti-spike CD8 responses and missed private and CD4 specificities.

This CDR3 has 15 amino acids. V was pared by 6 bases and J by 6 bases, with 18 bases between. Attached unique molecular identifiers marked individual cDNA molecules. TCRdb reprocessed the 5' RACE reads with MiXCR, giving one entry per CDR3 protein. The sample consists of tens of thousands of distinct CDR3 sequences, under 9.5% of them appearing once. This clonotype was picked up many times. Its antigen remains unidentified. Sequences were obtained from whole blood. This sequence was found in an adult who was a healthcare worker with PCR-confirmed SARS-CoV-2 infection or an uninfected control (not recorded which). This chain uses TRBV12-3 or TRBV12-4 with TRBJ2-1; possible D gene TRBD2, 6 bases. CDR3 sequence: CASRFGTPLGNEQFF. The CDR3 nucleotides read TGTGCCAGCAGATTCGGGACTCCCCTCGGCAATGAGCAGTTCTTC.